These T cell receptor beta chains were read from a single sample in a study of CD8 T cell repertoires and HIV-1 epitope variants. The table came from immunoSEQ multiplex PCR; TCRdb's copy has only in-frame clones and leaves some out. The repertoire has roughly 100,000 clones, roughly 77% of them found once; the top ten carry 20% to 30%. Sequenced: uncultured baseline CD8+ T cells from peripheral blood mononuclear cells (PBMCs). The receptor source for this set is a male donor with HIV. CDR3s include the opening cysteine and the closing phenylalanine or tryptophan. The D gene is left open where the match is weak. Some rows mark clone size as missing; the rest say once, few, many or name a class of expanded clone.

J	V	D	size	DNA	CDR3
TRBJ1-5	TRBV18	-	-	TGTGCCAGCTCACCCGACAGTAGCAATCAGCCCCAGCATTTT	CASSPDSSNQPQHF
TRBJ2-5	TRBV2	TRBD2	-	TGTGCCAGCAGTGAACGGCTAGCGGGTCAAGAGACCCAGTACTTC	CASSERLAGQETQYF
TRBJ1-2	TRBV29-1	-	few	TGCAGCGCAGTCGGAGAAACTAACTATGGCTACACCTTC	CSAVGETNYGYTF
TRBJ1-5	TRBV27	-	-	TGTGCCAGCAGTTTCCGGGGGCGCAATCAGCCCCAGCATTTT	CASSFRGRNQPQHF
TRBJ1-1	TRBV11-1	TRBD1	-	TGTGCCAGCAGCCCAAAACAGGGGGCGATGGATGAAGCTTTCTTT	CASSPKQGAMDEAFF
TRBJ2-1	TRBV11-2	TRBD2	-	TGTGCCAGCAGCGTTAGGACTAGCGGGACGCATGAGCAGTTCTTC	CASSVRTSGTHEQFF
TRBJ2-7	TRBV6-6	TRBD2	-	TGTGCCAGCAGTTACCTCAGCGGGGGACCCTACGAGCAGTACTTC	CASSYLSGGPYEQYF
TRBJ2-5	TRBV6-5	-	-	TGTGCCAGCAGTTACGGACGGCTAACCCAAGAGACCCAGTACTTC	CASSYGRLTQETQYF
TRBJ1-2	TRBV19	-	-	TGTGCCAGTAGTATCGGGGACTCCCTGACTGCTGGCTACACCTTC	CASSIGDSLTAGYTF
TRBJ2-1	TRBV18	TRBD1	-	TGTGCCAGCTCACCAGGAACAGGGGTTGAGCAGTTCTTC	CASSPGTGVEQFF
TRBJ2-3	TRBV6-5	-	-	TGTGCCAGCAGTTACCGTCGTCAGTTGGGGGATACGCAGTATTTT	CASSYRRQLGDTQYF
TRBJ2-1	TRBV6-5	-	-	TGTGCCAGCAGTTACTCGCAGGGCCTTAATGAGCAGTTCTTC	CASSYSQGLNEQFF
TRBJ2-3	TRBV27	-	-	TGTGCCAGCAGTTTAGGGGCAGGGACAGATACGCAGTATTTT	CASSLGAGTDTQYF
TRBJ2-7	TRBV7-8	-	-	TGTGCCAGCAGCCTAATAGGGAGCTCCTACGAGCAGTACTTC	CASSLIGSSYEQYF
TRBJ1-1	TRBV5-6	-	few	TGTGCCAGCAGTCGGACAGAGCTTCGTTTGGGAACTGAAGCTTTCTTT	CASSRTELRLGTEAFF
TRBJ1-5	TRBV28	-	-	TGTGCCAGCAGTTTGGGGGTGCCGAGCAATCAGCCCCAGCATTTT	CASSLGVPSNQPQHF
TRBJ1-2	TRBV6-5	TRBD1	-	TGTGCCAGCAGCCAGGGGGCTGACTATGGCTACACCTTC	CASSQGADYGYTF
TRBJ2-5	TRBV6-5	TRBD1	-	TGTGCCAGCAGTCAGGGGGCCTGGGAGACCCAGTACTTC	CASSQGAWETQYF
TRBJ2-1	TRBV19	-	-	TGTGCCAGTAGTATAGGGGTTAGGGGGGCACCACCTACAGTCAATGAGCAGTTCTTC	CASSIGVRGAPPTVNEQFF
TRBJ2-1	TRBV5-1	TRBD2	-	TGCGCCAGCAGGGATGGACTAGCGGCTGACAATGAGCAGTTCTTC	CASRDGLAADNEQFF
TRBJ2-7	TRBV4-1	TRBD1	-	TGCGCCAGCAGCCAAGTACCCCAAGGACAGGCAGGGCAGGGCTACGAGCAGTACTTC	CASSQVPQGQAGQGYEQYF
TRBJ2-7	TRBV28	-	many	TGTGCCAGCAGTCTTCTCTTGATCTCCTACGAGCAGTACTTC	CASSLLLISYEQYF
TRBJ2-3	TRBV7-2	TRBD2	-	TGTGCCAGCAGCTTAGTGGGACTAGTTGGAGATACGCAGTATTTT	CASSLVGLVGDTQYF